These 28 T cell receptor beta chains were sequenced from one sample in a study of shared clonotypes between healthy human individuals. Sequencing used immunoSEQ multiplex PCR; TCRdb keeps in-frame clones, though not all of them. Altogether 550,000 to 800,000 clones are present, roughly 70% being singletons, with the ten largest covering 1.5% to 2%. Sequencing was performed on memory CD4+ T cells sorted from blood. Subset denoted: CD45RA-negative fraction. The receptor set was obtained from a woman aged 25-40 years in good health.

This clone is a singleton in its sample. This chain connects TRBV19 to TRBJ1-4, with 7 positions matching TRBD1. After removal of 4 bases from V and 5 bases from J, the junction contained 4 bases not matched to a gene. CDR3 length: 14 residues. The germline V gene has CDR1 LNHDA and CDR2 SQIVND (reference sequence). CDR3 loop: CASSRGQRNEKLFF. CDR3 nucleotide sequence: TGTGCCAGTAGTAGGGGACAGAGAAATGAAAAACTGTTTTTT.

This clone has a handful of counts. As DNA, the CDR3 is TGTGCCAGCAGCTTAGTGAGCCGGCAGGGGGCGGGTCAGCCCCAGCATTTT. Translating it yields CASSLVSRQGAGQPQHF. The rearrangement links TRBV7-3 to TRBJ1-5; 8 bases are shared with TRBD1. V gave up 2 bases and J gave up 6 bases; unmatched junction bases: 12. The CDR3 is 17 amino acids. Germline V gene data show CDR1 as SGHTA and CDR2 as FQGTGA. Looking up the rest from reference TRBV7-3 and TRBJ1-5 gives the full variable domain: GAGVSQTPSNKVTEKGKYVELRCDPISGHTALYWYRQSLGQGPEFLIYFQGTGAADDSGLPNDRFFAVRPEGSVSTLKIQRTERGDSAVYLCASSLVSRQGAGQPQHFGDGTRLSIL.

This chain joins TRBV5-4 and TRBJ2-1; D may be TRBD2 (5 bases). Germline CDR1 is SGHNT and CDR2 is YYREEE (reference sequence). The CDR3 is made up of 15 amino acids. V lost 0 bases and J 4 bases, leaving 11 bases between the germline ends. The CDR3 protein is CASSLGLAPYNEQFF. In nucleotides, the CDR3 is TGTGCCAGCAGCTTGGGTTTAGCGCCATACAATGAGCAGTTCTTC.

This clone was observed a single time. V and J are TRBV2 and TRBJ2-5; D possibly corresponds to TRBD2 (6 bases). Germline assignment: CDR1 SNHLY and CDR2 FYNNEI. CDR3 length equals 14 residues. V was trimmed by 5 bases and J by 11 bases, leaving 21 bases between them. The CDR3 is CASSNGAGSGVQYF. In nucleotides, the CDR3 is TGTGCCAGCAGTAATGGGGCAGGCTCGGGGGTGCAGTACTTC.

This chain uses TRBV28 with TRBJ2-7; D ambiguous. Trimming removed 7 bases at V and 7 bases at J, with 14 bases between. The V gene's germline CDR1 is MDHEN and CDR2 SYDVKM. The CDR3 contains 12 residues. DNA of the CDR3: TGTGCCAGCATCCCCTCGGCATATGAGCAGTACTTC. It encodes CASIPSAYEQYF. The whole variable domain, filled in from reference TRBV28 and TRBJ2-7, reads DVKVTQSSRYLVKRTGEKVFLECVQDMDHENMFWYRQDPGLGLRLIYFSYDVKMKEKGDIPEGYSVSREKKERFSLILESASTNQTSMYLCASIPSAYEQYFGPGTRLTVT.

This chain uses TRBV5-4 with TRBJ2-7; 8 bases agree with TRBD1. Germline V CDR1 and CDR2: SGHNT, YYREEE (reference sequence). V lost 4 bases to trimming and J lost 6 bases; unmatched junction nucleotides: 15. CDR3 length: 16 residues. Here the CDR3 reads CASSLGQGALFGEQYF. CDR3 nucleotide sequence: TGTGCCAGCAGCCTGGGGCAGGGGGCGTTATTCGGCGAGCAGTACTTC.

This sequence joins TRBV25-1 and TRBJ2-1; the match to TRBD2 covers 11 bases. The ends lost 9 bases at V and 4 bases at J; junction bases unmatched: 2. The CDR3 extends over 13 amino acids. Germline CDR1 reads MGHDK; CDR2 reads SYGVNS. The CDR3 region has the DNA TGTGCCAGTCTAGCGGGAGGTTACAATGAGCAGTTCTTC. It specifies CASLAGGYNEQFF. Combining the CDR3 with reference TRBV25-1 and TRBJ2-1 gives the whole variable domain EADIYQTPRYLVIGTGKKITLECSQTMGHDKMYWYQQDPGMELHLIHYSYGVNSTEKGDLSSESTVSRIRTEHFPLTLESARPSHTSQYLCASLAGGYNEQFFGPGTRLTVL.

This chain joins TRBV6-5 and TRBJ2-3, with TRBD2 identical over 11 bases. The CDR3 is 15 residues long. V trimming: 5 bases; J trimming: 4 bases; junction bases outside the gene matches: 5. The germline CDR1 and CDR2 sequences are MNHEY and SVGAGI. CDR3 coding DNA: TGTGCCAGCAGTCCCGGGACTAGCGGATCAGATACGCAGTATTTT. Amino acid sequence: CASSPGTSGSDTQYF.

The rearrangement links TRBV7-9 to TRBJ1-2; D ambiguous. V was trimmed by 0 bases and J by 8 bases, leaving 13 bases between them. The CDR3 is 14 residues long. Germline values: CDR1 SEHNR, CDR2 FQNEAQ (reference sequence). This CDR3 is CASSLAGLSGGYTF. The CDR3 DNA reads TGTGCCAGCAGCTTAGCCGGGCTATCTGGAGGCTACACCTTC.

CDR3 loop: CASSPRDEQYF. DNA for the CDR3: TGTGCCAGCTCACCGCGGGACGAGCAGTACTTC. This chain links TRBV18 with TRBJ2-7; D may be TRBD2 (5 bases). Per germline, CDR1 KGHSH and CDR2 LQKENI. This CDR3 comprises 11 residues. Between the trimmed V and J ends, which lost 3 bases and 5 bases, there was a span of 5 bases. Together with reference TRBV18 and TRBJ2-7, the CDR3 gives the full variable domain: NAGVMQNPRHLVRRRGQEARLRCSPMKGHSHVYWYRQLPEEGLKFMVYLQKENIIDESGMPKERFSAEFPKEGPSILRIQQVVRGDSAAYFCASSPRDEQYFGPGTRLTVT.

Details on this clone: Other DNA sequences in the sample encode the same CDR3. The chain couples TRBV15 to TRBJ1-5, with D unresolved. The germline CDR1 and CDR2 sequences are LNHNV and YYDKDF (reference sequence). This CDR3 has 12 residues. V was clipped by 0 bases and J by 7 bases, with 4 bases between them. The CDR3 region has the DNA TGTGCCACCAGCAGAGATTACCAGCCCCAGCATTTT. Encoded protein: CATSRDYQPQHF. The full variable domain, completed using reference TRBV15 and TRBJ1-5, is DAMVIQNPRYQVTQFGKPVTLSCSQTLNHNVMYWYQQKSSQAPKLLFHYYDKDFNNEADTPDNFQSRRPNTSFCFLDIRSPGLGDTAMYLCATSRDYQPQHFGDGTRLSIL.

This chain links TRBV7-2 with TRBJ2-5; 11 bases are a match to TRBD1. The J call may be mistaken, given a closer DNA end match to TRBJ2-7. The CDR3 runs 16 residues. Germline V lookup: CDR1 SGHTA, CDR2 FQGNSA. CDR3 bases: TGTGCCAGCAGCCCCCGAACCGGGACAGGGGGATACGAGCAGTACTTC. Translation gives CASSPRTGTGGYEQYF.

This chain links TRBV11-2 with TRBJ2-4, with a tentative D call TRBD1 (6 bases). CDR3 size: 18 residues. V was shortened by 0 bases and J by 0 bases, with 15 bases between the two germline ends. CDR1 and CDR2 (germline): SGHAT, FQNNGV. In nucleotides, the CDR3 is TGTGCCAGCAGCTTAGACAAAGACAGGACCTTAGCCAAAAACATTCAGTACTTC. This translates into CASSLDKDRTLAKNIQYF. Supplemented by reference TRBV11-2 and TRBJ2-4, the full variable domain reads EAGVAQSPRYKIIEKRQSVAFWCNPISGHATLYWYQQILGQGPKLLIQFQNNGVVDDSQLPKDRFSAERLKGVDSTLKIQPAKLEDSAVYLCASSLDKDRTLAKNIQYFGAGTRLSVL.

The V gene is TRBV5-1, the J gene TRBJ1-2; the match to TRBD1 covers 7 bases. The CDR3 contains 13 residues. The V segment lost 6 bases and the J segment 2 bases; nucleotides outside the gene matches: 4. The germline CDR1 and CDR2 sequences are SGHRS and YFSETQ. The CDR3 bases are TGCGCCAGCACCATGGACAGGAACTATGGCTACACCTTC. Translating gives CASTMDRNYGYTF.

This clone was seen a handful of times. The chain couples TRBV2 to TRBJ1-1; D may be TRBD1 (6 bases). Per the germline V gene, CDR1 is SNHLY and CDR2 is FYNNEI. There are 14 residues in the CDR3. V gave up 4 bases and J gave up 1 base, with 10 bases separating them. The CDR3 nucleotides are TGTGCCAGCAGTGTCAGGGGAGAGAACACTGAAGCTTTCTTT. It encodes CASSVRGENTEAFF.

This chain connects TRBV6-6 to TRBJ2-2, with 7 bases aligning to TRBD1. V gave up 6 bases and J gave up 7 bases; unmatched junction bases: 11. This CDR3 is built from 15 residues. Germline V gene data show CDR1 as MNHNY and CDR2 as SVGAGI (reference sequence). CDR3 nucleotide sequence: TGTGCCAGCAGGGGGACAGCCGGGGCCGACGGGGAGCTGTTTTTT. It specifies CASRGTAGADGELFF.

This clone was observed many times. This sequence joins TRBV4-2 and TRBJ2-7; a weak D match, TRBD1 (5 bases). V lost 1 base, J lost 2 bases, and 9 bases lay in between. This CDR3 contains 14 residues. The germline gives CDR1 LGHNA, CDR2 YNFKEQ. The CDR3 is CASSQVGAAYEQYF. CDR3 sequence (DNA): TGTGCCAGCAGCCAAGTAGGGGCAGCCTACGAGCAGTACTTC.

This clone occurred a few times. The chain couples TRBV5-1 to TRBJ1-3; a weak D match, TRBD1 (6 bases). There are 15 residues in the CDR3. V lost 3 bases and J lost 3, with 13 bases in between. Germline V gene data show CDR1 as SGHRS and CDR2 as YFSETQ. For the CDR3, the DNA is TGCGCCAGCAGCTACGCACAGGGTAATGGAAACACCATATATTTT. This encodes CASSYAQGNGNTIYF.

The chain links TRBV7-8 to TRBJ2-1, with 9 bases aligning to TRBD1. After removal of 1 base from V and 4 bases from J, the junction contained 5 bases not matched to a gene. The germline V gene has CDR1 SGHVS and CDR2 FQNEAQ. The CDR3 spans 16 residues. CDR3 in DNA: TGTGCCAGCAGCTTAGTGAGGGACAGGGCTTACAATGAGCAGTTCTTC. Translated: CASSLVRDRAYNEQFF.

This clone is a singleton in its sample. The chain combines TRBV19 with TRBJ1-2; D call uncertain. The CDR3 is made up of 13 amino acids. In germline, CDR1 is LNHDA, CDR2 SQIVND (reference sequence). Trimming shortened V by 6 bases and J by 2 bases, and 10 bases separated the two germline ends. This CDR3 is CASRERQNYGYTF. The CDR3, as DNA: TGTGCCAGTAGGGAGAGACAAAACTATGGCTACACCTTC.

The chain joins TRBV2 to TRBJ2-2; D remains unclear. The CDR3 extends over 14 amino acids. Germline V gene lookup returns CDR1 SNHLY and CDR2 FYNNEI. The ends were cut back, 2 bases at V and 6 bases at J, with 10 bases in the middle. In nucleotides, the CDR3 is TGTGCCAGCAGTGAAAATGGGGTCCCCGGGGAGCTGTTTTTT. Its protein is CASSENGVPGELFF. The variable domain in full, completed from reference TRBV2 and TRBJ2-2, reads EPEVTQTPSHQVTQMGQEVILRCVPISNHLYFYWYRQILGQKVEFLVSFYNNEISEKSEIFDDQFSVERPDGSNFTLKIRSTKLEDSAMYFCASSENGVPGELFFGEGSRLTVL.

V usage is TRBV10-3 and J usage is TRBJ2-5, with a weak D call TRBD2 (5 bases). V shed 3 bases and J shed 2 bases, with 10 bases lying between them. This CDR3 has 14 residues. CDR1 ENHRY and CDR2 SYGVKD come from the germline V gene. The DNA for the CDR3 is TGTGCCATCAGTGAAGGACTTACGCAAGAGACCCAGTACTTC. This sequence encodes CAISEGLTQETQYF.

This chain joins TRBV19 and TRBJ1-5; D possibly corresponds to TRBD1 (6 bases). V was pared by 0 bases and J by 6 bases, with 18 bases between. In germline, CDR1 is LNHDA, CDR2 SQIVND (reference sequence). The CDR3 has 17 amino acids. CDR3 nucleotide sequence: TGTGCCAGTAGTATAGAAGGGACATATGGGGCCGGTCAGCCCCAGCATTTT. It is translated as CASSIEGTYGAGQPQHF.

This chain uses TRBV11-3 with TRBJ2-3, with a weak D call TRBD2 (5 bases). Trimming removed 1 base at V and 6 bases at J, with 11 bases between. This CDR3 contains 14 residues. Germline V gives CDR1 SGHNT, CDR2 YENEEA. The CDR3 DNA reads TGTGCCAGCAGCTTAGGTGGGAGCGTCGATACGCAGTATTTT. Translating it yields CASSLGGSVDTQYF. Drawing the rest from reference TRBV11-3 and TRBJ2-3, the complete variable domain is EAGVVQSPRYKIIEKKQPVAFWCNPISGHNTLYWYLQNLGQGPELLIRYENEEAVDDSQLPKDRFSAERLKGVDSTLKIQPAELGDSAVYLCASSLGGSVDTQYFGPGTRLTVL.

The V call is TRBV28, the J call TRBJ1-5; 7 positions match TRBD1. The CDR3 loop spans 16 amino acids. Germline CDR1 and CDR2: MDHEN and SYDVKM. Trimming at V came to 1 base and at J to 2 bases, leaving 5 bases not matched to a gene. The CDR3 DNA follows: TGTGCCAGCAGTTTATCTGGACAGGCTCGCAATCAGCCCCAGCATTTT. This gives the protein CASSLSGQARNQPQHF.

A remark on this clone: Distinct nucleotide sequences in the sample also encode this CDR3. The chain is built from TRBV5-1 and TRBJ2-2; 7 bases map to TRBD1. Germline V gene data show CDR1 as SGHRS and CDR2 as YFSETQ. The CDR3 covers 15 residues. Unmatched junction bases numbered 4, after V lost 0 bases and J lost 5 bases. In nucleotides, the CDR3 is TGCGCCAGCAGCTTGGGAGACAGGGATACCGGGGAGCTGTTTTTT. Translated: CASSLGDRDTGELFF.

A word on this clone: In the same sample, other DNA sequences code for this CDR3. The chain is built from TRBV5-1 and TRBJ1-2; no clear D gene. Germline V gene sequence: CDR1 SGHRS, CDR2 YFSETQ. This CDR3 is 13 amino acids long. V was clipped by 4 bases and J by 0 bases, with 7 bases between them. This chain's CDR3 is CASSQAPNYGYTF. In DNA, the CDR3 is TGCGCCAGCAGCCAGGCCCCTAACTATGGCTACACCTTC. Full variable domain (missing parts from reference TRBV5-1 and TRBJ1-2): KAGVTQTPRYLIKTRGQQVTLSCSPISGHRSVSWYQQTPGQGLQFLFEYFSETQRNKGNFPGRFSGRQFSNSRSEMNVSTLELGDSALYLCASSQAPNYGYTFGSGTRLTVV.

The rearrangement links TRBV10-3 to TRBJ1-5, with D possibly matching TRBD1 (6 bases). Germline loops: CDR1 ENHRY, CDR2 SYGVKD. Deletions cut 5 bases from V and 9 bases from J, with 29 bases between. The CDR3 is 18 residues long. The CDR3 region is CAISSETGSQGNRAPQHF. DNA for the CDR3: TGTGCCATCAGTTCGGAAACAGGGTCACAGGGAAACCGAGCGCCCCAGCATTTT.